Sequencing of this T cell receptor beta chain was carried out in a study of persistence of HIV-infected CD4 T cells. Study as a whole: Isolated cells were CMV- and HIV-1 Gag-responding CD4+ T cells.

This was the immunoSEQ version 4 assay in survey mode. Genomic DNA was diluted to about 9.4 ng/uL, up to 1 ug per sample. Sequenced by immunoSEQ multiplex PCR; TCRdb stores in-frame clones only, minus some. The data contain over 30,000 clones, around four fifths of them singletons. The ends were cut back, 7 bases at V and 10 bases at J, with 14 bases in the middle. The CDR3 has 13 amino acids. Germline assignment: CDR1 SGHVS and CDR2 FQNEAQ. The stimulus was an HIV-1 Gag 15-mer peptide pool, about 1.1 ug/peptide/mL. CD40L/CD69 double-negative CD45RO-high memory CD4+ T cells were collected. Notes on the study in general: Degenerate expanded CDR3beta sequences were enriched among CMV- and Gag-responding cells. Compared with CD3/CD28-stimulated cells, CMV- and Gag-responding cells showed lower TCRbeta richness.

This clone was seen a handful of times. Its antigen is unidentified. Sequences were derived from cultured CD4+ T cells from PBMCs, sampled from a patient who received antiretroviral therapy. The source of this sequence is an adult with HIV. The donor label of this sample is uncertain. The chain combines TRBV7-8 with TRBJ1-6; D is unclear. CDR3: CASTLGRFSPLHF. The CDR3 DNA reads TGTGCCAGCACGCTAGGGCGGTTCTCACCCCTCCACTTT.